These 22 T cell receptor beta chains were all obtained from the same sample, sequenced in a study of T cell repertoires in cytomegalovirus infection (dated by TCRdb to between 2018 and 2020). Sequencing used an Illumina HiSeq 1500. TCRdb reprocessing: public reads trimmed at Q25 with fastp, clones called with MiXCR, in-frame beta chains kept. Here each entry gathers all rows of one CDR3 protein and keeps the most common genes and DNA. In this sample the table shows 200,000 to 300,000 distinct CDR3 sequences, around 12% of which occur a single time. The biggest ten clones account for roughly 1.7% of the sample. The sample was PBMCs. These receptors originate from a human donor in good health (CMV status not recorded). Some clones in this sample may be carry-over from other donors' samples.

This clonotype was found many times. The chain is built from TRBV4-1 and TRBJ2-2; D perhaps matches TRBD2 (5 bases). The V and J ends lost 0 bases and 0 bases respectively, with 20 bases between them. The CDR3 totals 20 residues. Per germline, CDR1 MGHRA and CDR2 YSYEKL. CDR3 DNA sequence: TGCGCCAGCAGCCAAGACCTAGGCCACCGCGGGCCCGCGAACACCGGGGAGCTGTTTTTT. As protein: CASSQDLGHRGPANTGELFF.

This chain uses TRBV19 with TRBJ1-2, with D possibly matching TRBD1 (5 bases). CDR1 and CDR2 (germline): LNHDA, SQIVND (reference sequence). The CDR3 contains 13 residues. V lost 3 bases, J lost 8 bases, and 13 bases lay in between. Written as DNA, the CDR3 is TGTGCCAGTAGTATGTGGGGGGAAGGCGGCTACACCTTC. Translated, it gives CASSMWGEGGYTF.

This chain connects TRBV29-1 to TRBJ1-2, with TRBD1 matching 7 bases. The CDR3 consists of 14 residues. Germline assignment: CDR1 SQVTM and CDR2 ANQGSEA. Unmatched junction bases numbered 4, after V lost 3 bases and J lost 0 bases. The CDR3 spells CSVEKGTANYGYTF. CDR3 DNA: TGCAGCGTTGAGAAGGGGACAGCTAACTATGGCTACACCTTC.

The chain joins TRBV6-2 or TRBV6-3 to TRBJ2-7; a weak D match, TRBD2 (6 bases). Germline CDR1 is MNHEY and CDR2 is SVGEGT. V lost 5 bases and J 2 bases, leaving 16 bases between the germline ends. This CDR3 is built from 15 residues. This CDR3 is CASSPGGAPPYEQYF. The CDR3 DNA reads TGTGCCAGCAGTCCGGGCGGGGCCCCTCCCTACGAGCAGTACTTC.

The V gene is TRBV7-2, the J gene TRBJ2-6; a weak D match, TRBD2 (7 bases). The V gene's germline CDR1 is SGHTA and CDR2 FQGNSA. Trimming took 3 bases from V and 1 from J, leaving 13 bases between them. The CDR3 totals 17 residues. The CDR3, as DNA: TGTGCCAGCAGCTTGACGGGGGGCGCATCTGGGGCCAACGTCCTGACTTTC. Encoded protein: CASSLTGGASGANVLTF.

V gene TRBV7-4 combines with J gene TRBJ1-1; D remains ambiguous. Per germline, CDR1 SGHVT and CDR2 SQSDAQ. V gave up 11 bases and J gave up 7 bases, with 17 bases separating them. CDR3 length equals 12 residues. This CDR3 reads CASVGDALEAFF. The DNA of the CDR3 is TGTGCCTCCGTGGGCGACGCTCTTGAAGCTTTCTTT.

The chain combines TRBV6-6 with TRBJ2-1; perhaps TRBD1 as D (5 bases). CDR1 and CDR2 from the germline V gene are MNHNY and SVGAGI (reference sequence). The CDR3 extends over 12 amino acids. Trimming left V 5 bases short and J 13 bases short, with 15 bases between. DNA for the CDR3: TGTGCCAGCAGTCCCTTTGGGGCCCACCAGTTCTTC. Protein sequence: CASSPFGAHQFF.

This clonotype was found many times. This chain links TRBV6-1 with TRBJ2-7; 10 bases match TRBD2. The CDR3 loop spans 13 amino acids. Germline V gene lookup returns CDR1 MNHNS and CDR2 SASEGT. Trimming removed 8 bases from V and 3 bases from J; junction bases left unmatched: 4. For the CDR3, the DNA is TGTGCCAGCTGTGCTAGCGGGAGCTACGAGCAGTACTTC. This gives the protein CASCASGSYEQYF.

This clonotype occurred many times. CDR3 coding DNA: TGTGCCAGCAGCCAAAGGGGACAGTCATTGAACACTGAAGCTTTCTTT. It specifies CASSQRGQSLNTEAFF. The chain has TRBV4-2 and TRBJ1-1; the match to TRBD1 covers 7 bases. V gave up 2 bases and J gave up 0 bases; unmatched junction bases: 6. The CDR3 is 16 amino acids. Looked up from germline, CDR1 is LGHNA and CDR2 is YNFKEQ.

This chain connects TRBV28 to TRBJ2-5, with a tentative D call TRBD1 (6 bases). Trimming removed 4 bases from V and 2 bases from J, with 14 bases in between. CDR1 and CDR2 from the germline V gene are MDHEN and SYDVKM. CDR3 length: 15 amino acids. This CDR3 reads CASSWRQGSQETQYF. In nucleotides, the CDR3 is TGTGCCAGCAGTTGGCGTCAGGGGAGTCAAGAGACCCAGTACTTC.

This clonotype was counted many times. The chain uses TRBV7-2 and TRBJ2-7; tentative D call: TRBD2 (5 bases). The CDR3 has 16 amino acids. Trimming pared 0 bases from V and 0 bases from J, leaving 12 bases between. CDR1 and CDR2 (germline): SGHTA, FQGNSA. CDR3 loop: CASSLAPLGSSYEQYF. The CDR3 bases are TGTGCCAGCAGCTTAGCGCCATTGGGGAGCTCCTACGAGCAGTACTTC. Variable domain in full (rest from reference TRBV7-2 and TRBJ2-7): GAGVSQSPSNKVTEKGKDVELRCDPISGHTALYWYRQSLGQGLEFLIYFQGNSAPDKSGLPSDRFSAERTGGSVSTLTIQRTQQEDSAVYLCASSLAPLGSSYEQYFGPGTRLTVT.

The chain links TRBV11-2 to TRBJ1-1, with D unresolved. The V gene's germline CDR1 is SGHAT and CDR2 FQNNGV. The V gene lost 0 bases and the J gene lost 1 base, with 12 bases spanning the gap. The CDR3 contains 16 residues. CDR3 DNA: TGTGCCAGCAGCTTAGATAAACAAAGCTCGAACACTGAAGCTTTCTTT. This sequence encodes CASSLDKQSSNTEAFF.

The table lists this clonotype with a few counts. The chain uses TRBV4-1 and TRBJ2-1; TRBD2 agrees at 8 bases. Germline CDR1 MGHRA, CDR2 YSYEKL. This CDR3 is 17 amino acids long. J was trimmed by 8 bases and V by 0 bases; bases with no gene match: 12. CDR3 region: CASSQDPPGGARYEQFF. The CDR3 nucleotides read TGCGCCAGCAGCCAAGATCCCCCCGGGGGGGCTAGGTATGAGCAGTTCTTC.

This clonotype appeared a few times. V is TRBV5-1 and J is TRBJ1-1; D call uncertain. Germline V CDR1 and CDR2: SGHRS, YFSETQ. The CDR3 is 15 amino acids. V shed 4 bases and J shed 0 bases, with 13 bases lying between them. CDR3: CASSISETVNTEAFF. CDR3 nucleotides: TGCGCCAGCAGCATAAGCGAGACGGTGAACACTGAAGCTTTCTTT.

V gene TRBV29-1 combines with J gene TRBJ1-1; D is uncertain. The CDR3 spans 14 residues. V dropped 7 bases and J dropped 1 base, with 16 bases sitting between them. Germline assignment: CDR1 SQVTM and CDR2 ANQGSEA. CDR3 amino acids: CSGTFGMKNTEAFF. CDR3 sequence (DNA): TGCAGCGGTACCTTTGGAATGAAGAACACTGAAGCTTTCTTT. The variable domain in full, with the rest retrieved from reference TRBV29-1 and TRBJ1-1, is SAVISQKPSRDICQRGTSLTIQCQVDSQVTMMFWYRQQPGQSLTLIATANQGSEATYESGFVIDKFPISRPNLTFSTLTVSNMSPEDSSIYLCSGTFGMKNTEAFFGQGTRLTVV.

This clonotype has at least ten counts. The CDR3 sequence is CASSWSRQGYSEQYF. The CDR3 nucleotides read TGTGCCAGCAGTTGGTCAAGACAGGGATACTCCGAGCAGTACTTC. V gene TRBV6-1 combines with J gene TRBJ2-7; 7 nucleotides match TRBD1. CDR1 is MNHNS, CDR2 SASEGT, per germline. The V and J ends lost 5 bases and 6 bases, in that order; junction bases with no gene match: 13. The CDR3 loop spans 15 amino acids.

In its sample, this clonotype was seen many times. The V gene is TRBV7-2, the J gene TRBJ2-3; 10 nucleotides align to TRBD2. The germline gives CDR1 SGHTA, CDR2 FQGNSA. This CDR3 is built from 15 residues. J lost 15 bases, V lost 5 bases, and 17 bases had no gene match. CDR3 region: CASSPTDGIAGGSYF. In DNA, the CDR3 is TGTGCCAGCAGCCCAACCGACGGAATAGCGGGGGGCTCCTATTTT.

The rearrangement links TRBV20-1 to TRBJ2-1; D unclear. From germline, CDR1 is DFQATT and CDR2 SNEGSKA (reference sequence). The V and J ends lost 0 bases and 1 base respectively, with 7 bases between them. CDR3 size: 14 residues. CDR3 DNA sequence: TGCAGTGCTAGAGACGGGTTATCCTACAATGAGCAGTTCTTC. Protein product: CSARDGLSYNEQFF.

At least ten counts were recorded for this clonotype. This rearrangement joins TRBV7-9 to TRBJ1-2; D uncertain. Looked up from germline, CDR1 is SEHNR and CDR2 is FQNEAQ (reference sequence). CDR3 length: 12 residues. V dropped 5 bases and J dropped 0 bases, with 4 bases sitting between them. The CDR3 protein is CASSAPNYGYTF. In DNA, the CDR3 is TGTGCCAGCAGCGCCCCTAACTATGGCTACACCTTC.

This clonotype was detected ten times or more. V usage is TRBV7-2 and J usage is TRBJ2-5, with TRBD2 matching 13 bases. The CDR3 runs to 17 residues. Trimming took 3 bases from V and 3 from J; bases not matched to a gene: 7. Germline V gene lookup returns CDR1 SGHTA and CDR2 FQGNSA. CDR3: CASSFTSGRGGKETQYF. CDR3 DNA sequence: TGTGCCAGCAGCTTTACTAGCGGGAGGGGGGGAAAAGAGACCCAGTACTTC.

The rearrangement links TRBV25-1 to TRBJ1-5, with D unclear. V was trimmed by 4 bases and J by 2 bases, leaving 12 bases between them. Germline CDR1 is MGHDK and CDR2 is SYGVNS. The CDR3 has 15 residues. This CDR3 is CASSGFRARNQPQHF. CDR3 in DNA: TGTGCCAGCAGTGGTTTTAGGGCTCGCAATCAGCCCCAGCATTTT.

Many counts were recorded for this clonotype. In DNA, the CDR3 is TGTGCCAGCAGGTCGACCGGGACAGGGGAAGGGGGGTTCACTGAAGCTTTCTTT. This gives the protein CASRSTGTGEGGFTEAFF. V is TRBV6-5 and J is TRBJ1-1; 10 positions match TRBD1. Germline CDR1 is MNHEY and CDR2 is SVGAGI. The CDR3 is 18 amino acids. V lost 6 bases to trimming and J lost 4 bases; unmatched junction nucleotides: 17.